This T cell receptor (beta chain) was sequenced for a study of shared clonotypes between healthy human individuals. Whole-study context: CD8 memory received one plate per donor, CD8 naive two, CD4 memory three and CD4 naive three.

All the donors were Caucasian adults who lived in Nashville, Tennessee. The investigators split CD4+ cells into a CD45RA+ naive subset and a CD45RA-negative memory subset. Study processing details: ImmunoSEQ sequences covered only the junction and lacked quality scores; filtering therefore differed. Assay used: immunoSEQ multiplex PCR; TCRdb lists only in-frame clones, some missing. V, J and clone size derive from that table, while D and trimming were established from the DNA sequence. Of over 1.4 million clones listed, roughly 96% are singletons. CDR1 SGDLS and CDR2 YYNGEE come from the germline V gene. This CDR3 is built from 15 residues. V was trimmed by 0 bases and J by 1 base, leaving 10 bases between them.

V usage is TRBV9 and J usage is TRBJ1-1, with a tentative D call TRBD1 (5 bases). Sequenced material: naive CD4+ T cells sorted from blood. The sample's subset: CD45RA+ positively selected. This clonotype was sampled from a young man in good health. Here the CDR3 DNA reads TGTGCCAGCAGCGTAGCGGGCAGGGAGAACACTGAAGCTTTCTTT. It specifies CASSVAGRENTEAFF.